This T cell receptor beta chain was sequenced for a study of blood T cells in healthy people across ages. This CDR3 region has 15 residues. From germline, CDR1 is MGHRA and CDR2 YSYEKL. V lost 0 bases, J lost 3 bases, and 3 bases stayed unmatched. This clonotype was detected a few times. Alongside a J-beta primer mix, a sample-barcoded 5' primer served in a second PCR lasting roughly 7 to 11 cycles. TCRdb re-analysed the 5' RACE reads in MiXCR, keeping a single row per CDR3 protein. The repertoire holds hundreds of thousands of distinct CDR3 sequences, with about 24% as singletons. The same data also went into a second study, on T cells of mothers and their children. From that report: Slightly higher, non-significant overlap characterized related mother-child pairs relative to unrelated pairs.

The chain is built from TRBV4-1 and TRBJ2-7; 9 nucleotides align to TRBD2. The receptor's source is a boy aged 5-17 years in good health. Sample: blood. CDR3 DNA sequence: TGCGCCAGCAGCCAAGATGGGACTAGCAGCTACGAGCAGTACTTC. It encodes CASSQDGTSSYEQYF.